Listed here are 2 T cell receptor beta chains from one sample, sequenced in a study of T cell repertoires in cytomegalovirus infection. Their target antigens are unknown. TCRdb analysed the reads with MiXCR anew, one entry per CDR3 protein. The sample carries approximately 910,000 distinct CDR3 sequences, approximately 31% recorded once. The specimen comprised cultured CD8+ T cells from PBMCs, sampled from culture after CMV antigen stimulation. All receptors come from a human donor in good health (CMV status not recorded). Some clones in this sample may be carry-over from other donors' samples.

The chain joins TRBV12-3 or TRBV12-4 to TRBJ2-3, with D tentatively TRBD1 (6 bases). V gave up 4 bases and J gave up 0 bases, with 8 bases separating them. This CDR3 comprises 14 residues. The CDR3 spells CASSYGQSTDTQYF. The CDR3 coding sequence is TGTGCCAGCAGTTATGGACAGAGCACAGATACGCAGTATTTT.

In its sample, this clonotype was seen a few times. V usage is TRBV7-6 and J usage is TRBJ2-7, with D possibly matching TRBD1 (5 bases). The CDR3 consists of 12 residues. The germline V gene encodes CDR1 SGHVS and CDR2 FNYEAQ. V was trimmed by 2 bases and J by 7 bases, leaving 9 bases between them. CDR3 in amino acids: CASSLPGLEQYF. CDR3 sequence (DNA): TGTGCCAGCAGCTTACCAGGGCTTGAGCAGTACTTC. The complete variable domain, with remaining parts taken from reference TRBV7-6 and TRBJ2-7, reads GAGVSQSPRYKVTKRGQDVALRCDPISGHVSLYWYRQALGQGPEFLTYFNYEAQQDKSGLPNDRFSAERPEGSISTLTIQRTEQRDSAMYRCASSLPGLEQYFGPGTRLTVT.